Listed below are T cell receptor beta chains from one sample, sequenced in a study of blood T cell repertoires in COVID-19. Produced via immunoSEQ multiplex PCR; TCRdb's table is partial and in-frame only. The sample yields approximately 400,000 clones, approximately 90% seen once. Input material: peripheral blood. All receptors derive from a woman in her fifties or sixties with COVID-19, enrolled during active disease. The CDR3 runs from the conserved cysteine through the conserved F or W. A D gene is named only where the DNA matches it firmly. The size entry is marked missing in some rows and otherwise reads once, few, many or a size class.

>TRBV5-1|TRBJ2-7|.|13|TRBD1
CASRDRDFGEQYF
TGCGCCAGCAGGGACAGGGACTTCGGGGAGCAGTACTTC
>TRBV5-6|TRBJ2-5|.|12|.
CASSRQWETQYF
TGTGCCAGCAGTCGACAGTGGGAGACCCAGTACTTC
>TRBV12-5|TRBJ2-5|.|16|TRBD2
CASGFPPPWRGETQYF
TGTGCTAGTGGTTTTCCCCCCCCGTGGCGGGGGGAGACCCAGTACTTC
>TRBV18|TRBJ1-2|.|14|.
CASSPPVAGVGYTF
TGTGCCAGCTCACCACCAGTGGCGGGAGTAGGCTACACCTTC
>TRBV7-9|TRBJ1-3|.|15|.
CASSFRRSSGNTIYF
TGTGCCAGCAGCTTTCGGAGGTCCTCTGGAAACACCATATATTTT
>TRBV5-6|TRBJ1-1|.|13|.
CASSPTLNTEAFF
TGTGCCAGCAGCCCCACATTGAACACTGAAGCTTTCTTT
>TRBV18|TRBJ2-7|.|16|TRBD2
CASSRVAGGLSYEQYF
TGTGCCAGCTCTCGGGTAGCGGGGGGCCTTTCCTACGAGCAGTACTTC
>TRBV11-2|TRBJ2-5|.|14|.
CASSLAGLQETQYF
TGTGCCAGCAGCTTGGCGGGGTTACAAGAGACCCAGTACTTC
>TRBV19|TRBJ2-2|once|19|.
CASSIMAVFGTPNTGELFF
TGTGCCAGTAGTATAATGGCTGTCTTCGGGACACCGAACACCGGGGAGCTGTTTTTT
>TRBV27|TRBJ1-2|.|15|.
CASSPLSLGAYGYTF
TGTGCCAGCAGCCCCCTGAGCTTAGGGGCTTATGGCTACACCTTC
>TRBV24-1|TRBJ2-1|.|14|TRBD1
CATSQGALYNEQFF
TGTGCCACCAGTCAGGGGGCTCTTTACAATGAGCAGTTCTTC
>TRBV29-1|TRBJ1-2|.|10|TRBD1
CSVGDRVYTF
TGCAGCGTTGGGGACAGGGTCTACACCTTC
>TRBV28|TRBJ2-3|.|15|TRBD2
CASSSGGGAGDTQYF
TGTGCCAGCAGTTCAGGCGGGGGGGCTGGAGATACGCAGTATTTT
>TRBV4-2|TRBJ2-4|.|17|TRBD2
CASSLRIGGARVDIQYF
TGTGCCAGCAGCCTCCGAATCGGGGGGGCGAGGGTAGACATTCAGTACTTC
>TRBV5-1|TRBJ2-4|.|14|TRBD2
CASSLSGGRDIQYF
TGCGCCAGCAGCTTAAGCGGGGGGAGGGACATTCAGTACTTC
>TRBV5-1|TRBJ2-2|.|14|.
CASSTGANTGELFF
TGCGCCAGCAGTACGGGGGCGAACACCGGGGAGCTGTTTTTT
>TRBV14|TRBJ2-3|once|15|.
CASSFLQGRTDTQYF
TGTGCCAGCAGCTTTCTACAGGGCCGCACAGATACGCAGTATTTT
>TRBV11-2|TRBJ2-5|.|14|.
CASSLARIIGTQYF
TGTGCCAGCAGCTTGGCTAGAATCATTGGGACCCAGTACTTC
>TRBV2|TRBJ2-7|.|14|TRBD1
CASTYTGTGGEQYF
TGTGCCAGCACGTACACCGGGACAGGGGGCGAGCAGTACTTC
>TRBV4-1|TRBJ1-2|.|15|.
CASSQAGGSNYGYTF
TGCGCCAGCAGCCAAGCCGGAGGGTCTAACTATGGCTACACCTTC
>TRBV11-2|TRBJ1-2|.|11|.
CASSLSSGYTF
TGTGCCAGCAGCTTGAGTAGCGGCTACACCTTC
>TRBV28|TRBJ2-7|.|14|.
CASSLTERSYEQYF
TGTGCCAGCAGTTTAACGGAGCGCTCCTACGAGCAGTACTTC
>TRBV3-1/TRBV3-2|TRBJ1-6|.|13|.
CASSQVAQGSLHF
TGTGCCAGCAGCCAAGTTGCCCAGGGGTCCCTCCACTTT
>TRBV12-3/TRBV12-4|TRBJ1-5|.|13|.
CASGLGVDQPQHF
TGTGCCAGCGGACTAGGGGTGGATCAGCCCCAGCATTTT
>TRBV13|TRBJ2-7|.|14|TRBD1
CASSLQGALYEQYF
TGTGCCAGCAGCCTACAGGGGGCACTTTACGAGCAGTACTTC
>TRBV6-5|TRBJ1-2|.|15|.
CASNVLGANNYGYTF
TGTGCCAGCAATGTCCTGGGGGCGAATAACTATGGCTACACCTTC
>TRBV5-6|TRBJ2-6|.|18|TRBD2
CASSFRLAGIAGANVLTF
TGTGCCAGCAGCTTCCGACTAGCGGGGATTGCTGGGGCCAACGTCCTGACTTTC
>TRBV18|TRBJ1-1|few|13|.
CASSRQRNTEAFF
TGTGCCAGCTCACGACAGAGGAACACTGAAGCTTTCTTT
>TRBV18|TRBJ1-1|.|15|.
CASSPLQGSNTEAFF
TGTGCCAGCTCACCCTTGCAGGGGTCGAACACTGAAGCTTTCTTT
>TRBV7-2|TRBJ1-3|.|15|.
CASSSYLEGGNTIYF
TGTGCCAGCAGCTCCTACCTTGAGGGCGGAAACACCATATATTTT
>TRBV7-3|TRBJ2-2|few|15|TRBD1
CASSFSGGATGELFF
TGTGCCAGCAGCTTCTCAGGGGGCGCAACCGGGGAGCTGTTTTTT
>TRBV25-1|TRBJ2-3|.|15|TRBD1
CASSDWTGSADTQYF
TGTGCCAGCAGTGATTGGACAGGGTCGGCAGATACGCAGTATTTT
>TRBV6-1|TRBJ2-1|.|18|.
CASSEISHRSNSYNEQFF
TGTGCCAGCAGTGAAATATCCCACAGGTCCAACTCCTACAATGAGCAGTTCTTC
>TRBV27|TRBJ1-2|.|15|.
CASSFGEGRNYGYTF
TGTGCCAGCAGTTTTGGCGAGGGCAGGAACTATGGCTACACCTTC
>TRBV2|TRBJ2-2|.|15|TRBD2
CASSLTSRDTGELFF
TGTGCCAGCAGTTTGACTAGCAGGGACACCGGGGAGCTGTTTTTT
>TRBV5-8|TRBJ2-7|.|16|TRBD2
CASSSTRGGAAYEQYF
TGTGCCAGCAGCTCAACACGCGGGGGGGCAGCCTACGAGCAGTACTTC
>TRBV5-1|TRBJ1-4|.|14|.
CASSFATGTEKLFF
TGCGCCAGCAGCTTCGCAACAGGGACTGAAAAACTGTTTTTT
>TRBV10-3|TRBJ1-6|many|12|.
CAISVPNSPLHF
TGTGCCATCAGCGTCCCTAATTCACCCCTCCACTTT
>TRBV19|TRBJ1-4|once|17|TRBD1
CASSSDRSTAGDEKLFF
TGTGCCAGTTCTTCGGACAGGTCAACGGCAGGGGATGAAAAACTGTTTTTT
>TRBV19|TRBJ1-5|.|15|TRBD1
CASRTETGGVQPQHF
TGTGCCAGTAGGACAGAGACAGGGGGCGTCCAGCCCCAGCATTTT
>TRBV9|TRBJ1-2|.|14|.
CASSVAPEAYGYTF
TGTGCCAGCAGCGTAGCTCCAGAGGCCTATGGCTACACCTTC